The 25 T cell receptor beta chains reported below all come from one sample, sequenced in a study of identical twins. TCRdb redid the calling of the 5' RACE reads with MiXCR, one entry per CDR3 protein. The data contain around 300,000 distinct CDR3 sequences, approximately 8% of them singletons. The data also belong to a second study, concerning yellow fever vaccine responses in identical twins.

Sequenced material: memory (CD45RO+) T cells sorted from blood. These receptors came from a woman aged 18-29 years in good health.

The chain has TRBV5-4 and TRBJ2-1; 10 nucleotides match TRBD2. Trimming took 0 bases from V and 6 from J; bases not matched to a gene: 6. The CDR3 covers 16 residues. The germline gives CDR1 SGHNT, CDR2 YYREEE (reference sequence). The DNA of the CDR3 is TGTGCCAGCAGCTTGGGGGCTAGCGGGGGCGTCAATGAGCAGTTCTTC. Its protein product is CASSLGASGGVNEQFF. The variable domain in full, with the rest retrieved from reference TRBV5-4 and TRBJ2-1, is ETGVTQSPTHLIKTRGQQVTLRCSSQSGHNTVSWYQQALGQGPQFIFQYYREEENGRGNFPPRFSGLQFPNYSSELNVNALELDDSALYLCASSLGASGGVNEQFFGPGTRLTVL.

This clonotype has ten or more counts. The chain has TRBV7-9 and TRBJ2-3; D not resolved. The CDR3 covers 17 residues. Germline V CDR1 and CDR2: SEHNR, FQNEAQ (reference sequence). V shed 2 bases and J shed 9 bases, with 24 bases lying between them. This CDR3 is CASSLRGSLPGKETQYF. The CDR3 coding sequence is TGTGCCAGCAGCTTAAGAGGATCCCTCCCCGGAAAGGAGACGCAGTATTTT.

CDR3 protein: CSANPLAGGYNEQFF. In nucleotides, the CDR3 is TGCAGTGCTAATCCGCTAGCGGGGGGATACAATGAGCAGTTCTTC. The chain uses TRBV20-1 and TRBJ2-1; 11 nucleotides match TRBD2. Looked up from germline, CDR1 is DFQATT and CDR2 is SNEGSKA (reference sequence). The CDR3 is 15 residues long. V shed 4 bases, J shed 4 bases, and the junction held 6 bases outside the gene matches.

This chain uses TRBV4-1 with TRBJ1-1; 8 bases fit TRBD1. The CDR3 runs to 15 residues. Germline CDR1 MGHRA, CDR2 YSYEKL. V lost 1 base, J lost 2 bases, and 3 bases stayed unmatched. CDR3 DNA: TGCGCCAGCAGCCAAGGCCAGGGGGCAAACACTGAAGCTTTCTTT. This gives the protein CASSQGQGANTEAFF.

The chain uses TRBV20-1 and TRBJ2-7; TRBD1 agrees at 12 bases. The CDR3 runs 15 residues. V was clipped by 3 bases and J by 6 bases; unmatched bases: 9. Germline assignment: CDR1 DFQATT and CDR2 SNEGSKA (reference sequence). Written as DNA, the CDR3 is TGCAGTGCTAGCGGGACAGGGGGCCTAGGTAGCGAGCAGTACTTC. Protein sequence: CSASGTGGLGSEQYF.

This clonotype came up a few times. The rearrangement joins TRBV20-1 to TRBJ1-1; D gene ambiguous. Germline V CDR1 and CDR2: DFQATT, SNEGSKA (reference sequence). CDR3 length: 15 residues. The V end lost 4 bases, the J end lost 1 base, and 16 bases lay between the germline ends. The CDR3 nucleotides read TGCAGTGCTACCGAGTCAGCGACTCCGAACACTGAAGCTTTCTTT. It translates to CSATESATPNTEAFF.

This clonotype was found many times. The J gene is TRBJ2-1, the V gene TRBV12-3 or TRBV12-4, with D maybe TRBD2 (6 bases). The CDR3 loop spans 12 amino acids. V gave up 8 bases and J gave up 8 bases, with 13 bases separating them. This chain's CDR3 is CASGWGGDEQFF. DNA for the CDR3: TGTGCCAGCGGTTGGGGAGGCGATGAGCAGTTCTTC.

This clonotype has a count of ten or more. This rearrangement joins TRBV5-8 to TRBJ2-1; 8 positions match TRBD1. CDR3 size: 15 residues. The V gene end was trimmed by 7 bases and the J gene end by 4 bases; junction bases not matched to a gene: 10. In germline, CDR1 is SGHTS, CDR2 YDEGEE. CDR3 sequence: CASGQGVRLYNEQFF. The CDR3, as DNA: TGTGCCAGCGGACAGGGAGTTCGTTTATACAATGAGCAGTTCTTC.

This clonotype was observed at least ten times. This chain connects TRBV7-8 to TRBJ2-5; D is perhaps TRBD1 or TRBD2 (6 bases each). V lost 2 bases and J lost 4, with 11 bases in between. The CDR3 runs to 14 residues. Germline CDR1 reads SGHVS; CDR2 reads FQNEAQ. The DNA of the CDR3 is TGTGCCAGCAGCTTACTAGGGGGAGGAGAGACCCAGTACTTC. It encodes CASSLLGGGETQYF.

V is TRBV28 and J is TRBJ2-3, with TRBD1 identical over 10 bases. This CDR3 comprises 14 residues. CDR1 and CDR2 from the germline V gene are MDHEN and SYDVKM. After removal of 6 bases from V and 6 bases from J, the junction contained 6 bases not matched to a gene. CDR3 protein: CASRATGGGDTQYF. For the CDR3, the DNA is TGTGCCAGCAGGGCGACAGGGGGCGGTGATACGCAGTATTTT.

In this sample, this clonotype turned up many times. The chain couples TRBV29-1 to TRBJ2-5; TRBD2 agrees at 10 bases. CDR1 and CDR2 (germline): SQVTM, ANQGSEA. The CDR3 extends over 17 amino acids. J lost 5 bases, V lost 6 bases, and 18 bases had no gene match. The CDR3 reads CSVPAGSGRDFLETQYF. CDR3 sequence (DNA): TGCAGCGTCCCCGCCGGGAGCGGGAGGGATTTTTTGGAGACCCAGTACTTC.

The J gene is TRBJ2-7, the V gene TRBV7-9, with D unresolved. Germline CDR1 SEHNR, CDR2 FQNEAQ (reference sequence). The CDR3 length is 14 residues. Deletions cut 4 bases from V and 3 bases from J, with 13 bases between. CDR3 protein: CASSSSLTVYEQYF. The CDR3 DNA follows: TGTGCCAGCAGCTCGAGCTTAACAGTCTACGAGCAGTACTTC.

This clonotype was recorded many times. This sequence joins TRBV10-3 and TRBJ1-2; no clear D. Germline V gives CDR1 ENHRY, CDR2 SYGVKD. This CDR3 has 13 residues. V was cut by 8 bases and J by 6 bases, with 16 bases left in between. CDR3 sequence (DNA): TGTGCCATCGCCCAACTCCCGAGCCATGGCTACACCTTC. Translating gives CAIAQLPSHGYTF.

The table lists this clonotype with a few counts. This chain uses TRBV20-1 with TRBJ2-3; 8 nucleotides line up with TRBD2. The CDR3 is made up of 17 amino acids. Germline V lookup: CDR1 DFQATT, CDR2 SNEGSKA (reference sequence). V shed 6 bases, J shed 0 bases, and the junction held 14 bases outside the gene matches. The CDR3 nucleotides read TGCAGTGCACCACACCTCTTAGCGGGGACTAGCACAGATACGCAGTATTTT. It specifies CSAPHLLAGTSTDTQYF.

In its sample, this clonotype was seen a few times. This chain links TRBV20-1 with TRBJ2-3; D is ambiguous. Trimming pared 3 bases from V and 1 base from J, leaving 8 bases between. The germline gives CDR1 DFQATT, CDR2 SNEGSKA (reference sequence). The CDR3 spans 13 residues. The CDR3 reads CSASPRRTDTQYF. The CDR3 DNA reads as TGCAGTGCTAGCCCCCGCCGCACAGATACGCAGTATTTT.

In its sample, this clonotype was seen a few times. The CDR3 loop is CASSHTDRVRTEAFF. The CDR3, as DNA: TGCGCCAGCAGCCACACCGACAGGGTTCGGACTGAAGCTTTCTTT. The rearrangement links TRBV4-1 to TRBJ1-1, with 7 bases aligning to TRBD1. The CDR3 sequence is 15 residues long. With 3 bases clipped from V and 5 bases from J, the junction kept 9 bases outside the gene matches. Germline values: CDR1 MGHRA, CDR2 YSYEKL.

The genes are TRBV11-2 and TRBJ2-3; 10 bases fit TRBD2. Trimming removed 7 bases from V and 0 bases from J; junction bases left unmatched: 13. Germline V gene data show CDR1 as SGHAT and CDR2 as FQNNGV. The CDR3 contains 18 residues. The CDR3 is CASKRTSGEQWSTDTQYF. Here the CDR3 DNA reads TGTGCCAGCAAGAGAACTAGCGGGGAGCAATGGAGCACAGATACGCAGTATTTT.

This clonotype has just a few counts. This chain joins TRBV4-1 and TRBJ2-3; D is ambiguous. The V gene lost 0 bases and the J gene lost 4 bases, with 14 bases spanning the gap. The CDR3 spans 16 residues. Germline V lookup: CDR1 MGHRA, CDR2 YSYEKL. The CDR3 is CASSQDRMSSADTQYF. In DNA form, the CDR3 reads TGCGCCAGCAGCCAAGATCGAATGAGTTCAGCAGATACGCAGTATTTT.

This clonotype was seen a handful of times. V usage is TRBV27 and J usage is TRBJ1-6, with D hard to call. V was trimmed by 4 bases and J by 10 bases, leaving 8 bases between them. Germline V gene sequence: CDR1 MNHEY, CDR2 SMNVEV (reference sequence). CDR3 length: 12 amino acids. The CDR3 protein is CASSSIESPLHF. DNA for the CDR3: TGTGCCAGCAGTTCTATCGAATCACCCCTCCACTTT.

The chain links TRBV15 to TRBJ2-7; D unclear. The V end was cut by 0 bases, the J end by 3 bases, with 6 bases between. The V gene's germline CDR1 is LNHNV and CDR2 YYDKDF (reference sequence). The CDR3 spans 13 residues. This CDR3 reads CATSRELNYEQYV. CDR3 sequence (DNA): TGTGCCACCAGCAGAGAACTGAACTACGAGCAGTACGTC.

This clonotype was counted between two and nine times. The gene calls are TRBV7-6 and TRBJ2-2; perhaps TRBD2 as D (5 bases). V lost 1 base and J lost 5, with 8 bases in between. The length of the CDR3 is 14 residues. Germline V gene data show CDR1 as SGHVS and CDR2 as FNYEAQ. In DNA, the CDR3 is TGTGCCAGCAGCTTAGAGGTAGCGACCGGGGAGCTGTTTTTT. Its protein is CASSLEVATGELFF.

The chain is built from TRBV12-2 and TRBJ1-5. TRBV12-2 is described as a pseudogene. The CDR3 sequence is 15 residues long. CDR3 protein: CASRYPRGRGQPQHF. CDR3 DNA: TGTGCAAGTCGTTACCCACGGGGTCGGGGTCAGCCCCAGCATTTT.

A few counts support this clonotype. J is TRBJ1-2 and V is TRBV20-1, with 10 bases lining up with TRBD1. Germline V gene lookup returns CDR1 DFQATT and CDR2 SNEGSKA (reference sequence). The CDR3 has 12 amino acids. The V and J ends lost 5 bases and 8 bases, in that order; junction bases with no gene match: 5. This CDR3 reads CSAGQGEGGYTF. Written as DNA, the CDR3 is TGCAGTGCTGGACAGGGGGAGGGAGGCTACACCTTC.

V usage is TRBV11-2 and J usage is TRBJ1-2, with 7 bases matching TRBD1. The CDR3 consists of 13 residues. V gave up 5 bases and J gave up 5 bases; unmatched junction bases: 5. Germline V lookup: CDR1 SGHAT, CDR2 FQNNGV. The CDR3 loop is CASSQDREYGYTF. The DNA of the CDR3 is TGTGCCAGCAGCCAAGACAGGGAGTATGGCTACACCTTC. Full variable domain (remainder filled in from reference TRBV11-2 and TRBJ1-2): EAGVAQSPRYKIIEKRQSVAFWCNPISGHATLYWYQQILGQGPKLLIQFQNNGVVDDSQLPKDRFSAERLKGVDSTLKIQPAKLEDSAVYLCASSQDREYGYTFGSGTRLTVV.

The genes are TRBV12-3 or TRBV12-4 and TRBJ2-1; 11 bases match TRBD2. Trimming cost V 1 base and J 8 bases; bases outside gene matches: 4. The CDR3 has 15 amino acids. The DNA for the CDR3 is TGTGCCAGCAGTTTAGGTAGCGGGAGGGCCGATGAGCAGTTCTTC. This codes for CASSLGSGRADEQFF.